Listed here are 13 T cell receptor beta chains from one sample, sequenced in a study of a mutant IDH1 vaccine in newly diagnosed glioma (dated by TCRdb to about 2021). The time point label corresponds to: baseline, week 1 (first vaccination visit). Read against the paper, the sample's treatment or condition label means: pre-vaccination baseline after standard-of-care therapy. The library came from the immunoSEQ multiplex PCR assay. This is the immuneACCESS table as TCRdb keeps it, with only in-frame sequences that have V and J called. A part of the clones is gone; compared with another copy, unresolved V genes explain less than half, and the rest is unexplained. This sample is represented by around 37,000 clones; roughly 92% of them were singletons. The ten largest clones add up to approximately 20% of the sample. The sample was PBMCs, taken from a glioma patient treated with radiotherapy, temozolomide or both. These receptor sequences come from a man in his late teens or twenties with glioma.

The chain carries TRBV25-1 and TRBJ2-5, with D possibly matching TRBD2 (6 bases). Germline V gene data show CDR1 as MGHDK and CDR2 as SYGVNS. V lost 1 base, J lost 1 base, and 13 bases lay in between. This CDR3 spans 16 amino acids. The CDR3 DNA follows: TGTGCCAGCAGTGAATCTCGAGGAGGGGCCCAAGAGACCCAGTACTTC. Amino acid sequence: CASSESRGGAQETQYF. Full variable domain (rest looked up from reference TRBV25-1 and TRBJ2-5): EADIYQTPRYLVIGTGKKITLECSQTMGHDKMYWYQQDPGMELHLIHYSYGVNSTEKGDLSSESTVSRIRTEHFPLTLESARPSHTSQYLCASSESRGGAQETQYFGPGTRLLVL.

Only a few counts were recorded for this clone. The chain links TRBV2 to TRBJ1-5, with D possibly TRBD1 on 6 matching bases. Trimming stripped 8 bases from V and 1 base from J, with 9 bases between. The germline V gene encodes CDR1 SNHLY and CDR2 FYNNEI. This CDR3 is 13 amino acids long. The CDR3 sequence: CASATGSNQPQHF. The CDR3, as DNA: TGTGCCAGCGCCACAGGGAGCAATCAGCCCCAGCATTTT.

The chain combines TRBV28 with TRBJ1-2; TRBD1 might be the D (6 bases). V lost 2 bases and J 3 bases, leaving 16 bases between the germline ends. Germline V gene data show CDR1 as MDHEN and CDR2 as SYDVKM. The CDR3 covers 16 residues. As DNA, the CDR3 is TGTGCCAGCAGTTTACAGGGGCGAGCCCCTGACTATGGCTACACCTTC. This sequence encodes CASSLQGRAPDYGYTF.

J is TRBJ2-1 and V is TRBV14; 13 bases map to TRBD2. Trimming removed 4 bases from V and 10 bases from J; junction bases left unmatched: 13. Germline V gives CDR1 SGHDN, CDR2 FVKESK. The CDR3 loop spans 17 amino acids. The CDR3 protein is CASSPGLAGALVREQFF. The CDR3, as DNA: TGTGCCAGCAGCCCAGGACTAGCGGGGGCCCTAGTTAGGGAGCAGTTCTTC.

This clone was seen a few times. This chain joins TRBV10-3 and TRBJ1-5, with D unclear. The CDR3 length is 13 residues. Trimming stripped 2 bases from V and 5 bases from J, with 7 bases between. CDR1 and CDR2 from the germline V gene are ENHRY and SYGVKD. CDR3 coding DNA: TGTGCCATCAGTGAGCGACAAGATCAGCCCCAGCATTTT. Its translation is CAISERQDQPQHF.

This sequence joins TRBV7-9 and TRBJ1-6, with D possibly being TRBD1 (5 bases). The V and J ends lost 0 bases and 12 bases respectively, with 6 bases between them. Germline CDR1 reads SEHNR; CDR2 reads FQNEAQ (reference sequence). CDR3 length equals 12 residues. DNA of the CDR3: TGTGCCAGCAGCTTAGCGGGGGGACCCCTCCACTTT. This translates into CASSLAGGPLHF.

This clone was counted a single time. The rearrangement links TRBV19 to TRBJ1-1, with D possibly matching TRBD1 (5 bases). V lost 5 bases and J 0 bases, leaving 10 bases between the germline ends. Germline V gives CDR1 LNHDA, CDR2 SQIVND (reference sequence). This CDR3 spans 14 amino acids. CDR3 sequence: CASSPLGVNTEAFF. DNA of the CDR3: TGTGCCAGTAGTCCCCTGGGGGTGAACACTGAAGCTTTCTTT.

The rearrangement links TRBV25-1 to TRBJ2-7; D is ambiguous. Trimming took 6 bases from V and 2 from J, leaving 20 bases between them. The germline gives CDR1 MGHDK, CDR2 SYGVNS. CDR3 size: 16 residues. CDR3 loop: CASSARAEVFPYEQYF. In DNA form, the CDR3 reads TGTGCCAGCAGCGCCCGAGCCGAGGTATTCCCCTACGAGCAGTACTTC.

The chain has TRBV30 and TRBJ1-5, with D tentatively TRBD1 (5 bases). CDR3 size: 16 residues. Trimming took 3 bases from V and 0 from J, leaving 15 bases between them. Germline V lookup: CDR1 GTSNPN, CDR2 SVGIG (reference sequence). Here the CDR3 DNA reads TGTGCCTGGAGCGCCGGAGGGGCACCTAGCAATCAGCCCCAGCATTTT. Translated, it gives CAWSAGGAPSNQPQHF. Full variable domain (missing parts from reference TRBV30 and TRBJ1-5): SQTIHQWPATLVQPVGSPLSLECTVEGTSNPNLYWYRQAAGRGLQLLFYSVGIGQISSEVPQNLSASRPQDRQFILSSKKLLLSDSGFYLCAWSAGGAPSNQPQHFGDGTRLSIL.

The chain employs TRBV4-3 and TRBJ2-7; D is unclear. V was clipped by 0 bases and J by 7 bases, with 19 bases between them. The germline V gene encodes CDR1 LGHNA and CDR2 YSLEER. This CDR3 is 16 amino acids long. CDR3 coding DNA: TGCGCCAGCAGCCAAGATCATGGCAACGAAGTTGGAGAGCAGTACTTC. This translates into CASSQDHGNEVGEQYF.

The chain has TRBV5-1 and TRBJ2-2; 7 bases map to TRBD1. Per the germline V gene, CDR1 is SGHRS and CDR2 is YFSETQ. The CDR3 consists of 15 residues. J lost 5 bases, V lost 4 bases, and 8 bases had no gene match. In DNA form, the CDR3 reads TGCGCCAGCAGCATATCGGGACAGCTGACCGGGGAGCTGTTTTTT. This gives the protein CASSISGQLTGELFF.

The V gene is TRBV6-1, the J gene TRBJ1-2, with 8 bases that match TRBD1. The CDR3 sequence is 13 residues long. Germline assignment: CDR1 MNHNS and CDR2 SASEGT. J gave up 6 bases and V 7 bases, and 7 bases lay outside the gene matches. The CDR3 spells CASIRQGTDGYTF. The CDR3 bases are TGTGCCAGCATTAGACAGGGGACGGATGGCTACACCTTC.

This sequence joins TRBV5-1 and TRBJ2-1; TRBD1 aligns across 9 bases. This CDR3 contains 15 residues. Germline V lookup: CDR1 SGHRS, CDR2 YFSETQ. V trimming: 4 bases; J trimming: 0 bases; junction bases outside the gene matches: 2. CDR3: CASSPTGGSYNEQFF. CDR3 in DNA: TGCGCCAGCAGCCCGACAGGGGGCTCCTACAATGAGCAGTTCTTC.